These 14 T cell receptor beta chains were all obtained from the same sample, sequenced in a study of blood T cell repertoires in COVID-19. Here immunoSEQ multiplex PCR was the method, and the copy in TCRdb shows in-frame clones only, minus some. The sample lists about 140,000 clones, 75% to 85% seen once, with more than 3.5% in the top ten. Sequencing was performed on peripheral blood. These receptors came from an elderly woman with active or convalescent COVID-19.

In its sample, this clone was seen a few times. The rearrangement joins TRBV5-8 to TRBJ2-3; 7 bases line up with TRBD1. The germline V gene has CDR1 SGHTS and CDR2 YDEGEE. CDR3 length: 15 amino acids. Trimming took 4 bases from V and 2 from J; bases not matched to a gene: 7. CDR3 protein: CASSLGQESTDTQYF. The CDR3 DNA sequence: TGTGCCAGCAGCCTCGGACAGGAGTCCACAGATACGCAGTATTTT.

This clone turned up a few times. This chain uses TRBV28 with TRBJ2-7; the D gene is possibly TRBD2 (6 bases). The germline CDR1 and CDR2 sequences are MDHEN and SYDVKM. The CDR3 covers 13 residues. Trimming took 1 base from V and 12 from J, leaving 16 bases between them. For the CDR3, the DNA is TGTGCCAGCAGTTTATCGGGGGTGTGGGGGATGTACTTC. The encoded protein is CASSLSGVWGMYF.

This chain's CDR3 is CASSAPERNDGYTF. In DNA, the CDR3 is TGTGCCAGCAGCGCGCCCGAGAGGAACGACGGCTACACCTTC. This rearrangement joins TRBV11-1 to TRBJ1-2; no definite D call. The germline V and J ends were trimmed by 5 bases and 8 bases, with 18 bases remaining between them. The CDR3 has 14 residues. The germline CDR1 and CDR2 sequences are SGHAT and FQDESV (reference sequence).

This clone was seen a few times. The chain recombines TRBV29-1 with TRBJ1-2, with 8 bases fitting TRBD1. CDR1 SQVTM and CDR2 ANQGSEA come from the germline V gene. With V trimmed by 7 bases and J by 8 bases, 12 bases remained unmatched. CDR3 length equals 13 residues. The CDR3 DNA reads TGCAGCGCCCATCAGGGGGCAGCGGGCGGCTACACCTTC. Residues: CSAHQGAAGGYTF.

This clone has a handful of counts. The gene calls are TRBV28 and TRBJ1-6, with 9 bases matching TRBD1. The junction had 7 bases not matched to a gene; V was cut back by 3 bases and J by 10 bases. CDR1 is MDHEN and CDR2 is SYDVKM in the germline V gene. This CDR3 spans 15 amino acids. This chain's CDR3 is CASSLGDRVGSPLHF. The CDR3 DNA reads TGTGCCAGCAGTTTGGGGGACAGGGTCGGGTCACCCCTCCACTTT.

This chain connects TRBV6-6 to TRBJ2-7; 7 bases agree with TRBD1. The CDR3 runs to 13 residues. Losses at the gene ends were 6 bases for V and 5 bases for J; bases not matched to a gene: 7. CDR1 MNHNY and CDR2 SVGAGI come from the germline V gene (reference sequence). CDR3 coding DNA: TGTGCCAGCAGCATCGACAGGGTCCACGAGCAGTACTTC. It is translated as CASSIDRVHEQYF.

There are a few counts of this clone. The CDR3 coding sequence is TGTGCCAGCAGCTTAGACACAGGGGGCAGATATGGCTACACCTTC. Translation: CASSLDTGGRYGYTF. This chain joins TRBV11-2 and TRBJ1-2; TRBD1 matches at 9 bases. Trimming took 0 bases from V and 5 from J; bases not matched to a gene: 4. Germline V gene data show CDR1 as SGHAT and CDR2 as FQNNGV. This CDR3 contains 15 residues.

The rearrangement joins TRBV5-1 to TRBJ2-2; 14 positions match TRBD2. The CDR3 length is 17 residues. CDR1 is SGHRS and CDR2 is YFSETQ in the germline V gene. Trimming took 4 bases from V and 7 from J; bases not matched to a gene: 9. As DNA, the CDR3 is TGCGCCAGCAGCATAACCGGGACTAGCGGGGGTCTCGGGGAGCTGTTTTTT. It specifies CASSITGTSGGLGELFF.

The CDR3 coding sequence is TGTGCCAGCAGCTCGAGACAGAGTTCACCCCTCCACTTT. It codes for CASSSRQSSPLHF. The rearrangement uses TRBV7-2 and TRBJ1-6, with TRBD1 as a possible D gene (5 bases). Germline CDR1 reads SGHTA; CDR2 reads FQGNSA. Trimming removed 4 bases at V and 9 bases at J, with 10 bases between. This CDR3 region has 13 residues.

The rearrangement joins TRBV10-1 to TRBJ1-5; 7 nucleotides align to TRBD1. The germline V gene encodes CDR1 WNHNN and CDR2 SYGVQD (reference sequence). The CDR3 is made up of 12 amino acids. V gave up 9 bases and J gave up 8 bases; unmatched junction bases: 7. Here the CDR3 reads CARATGNEPQHF. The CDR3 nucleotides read TGCGCCAGAGCGACAGGGAATGAGCCCCAGCATTTT.

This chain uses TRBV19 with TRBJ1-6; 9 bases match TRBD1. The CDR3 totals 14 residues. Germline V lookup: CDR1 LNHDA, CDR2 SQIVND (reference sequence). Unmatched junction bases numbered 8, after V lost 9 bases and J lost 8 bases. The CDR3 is CASDTGGSYSPLHF. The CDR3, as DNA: TGTGCCAGCGATACAGGGGGCTCTTATTCACCCCTCCACTTT.

DNA of the CDR3: TGTGCCAGCAGCTTAGGTGGGACAGGTATTGAAAAACTGTTTTTT. The encoded protein is CASSLGGTGIEKLFF. V and J are TRBV7-9 and TRBJ1-4; TRBD1 agrees at 8 bases. J lost 7 bases, V lost 1 base, and 5 bases had no gene match. The CDR3 runs 15 residues. Germline CDR1 reads SEHNR; CDR2 reads FQNEAQ (reference sequence).

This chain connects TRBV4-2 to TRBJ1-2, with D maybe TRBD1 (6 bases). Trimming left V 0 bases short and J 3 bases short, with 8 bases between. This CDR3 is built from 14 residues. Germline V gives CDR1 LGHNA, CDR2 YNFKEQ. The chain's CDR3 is CASSQDRGDYGYTF. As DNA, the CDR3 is TGTGCCAGCAGCCAAGACAGGGGAGACTATGGCTACACCTTC.

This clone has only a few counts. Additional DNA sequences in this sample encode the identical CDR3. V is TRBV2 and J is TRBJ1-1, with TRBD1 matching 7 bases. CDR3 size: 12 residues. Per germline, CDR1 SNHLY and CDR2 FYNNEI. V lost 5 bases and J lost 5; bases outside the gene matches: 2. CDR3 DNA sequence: TGTGCCAGCAGTCTACAGGGGACTGAAGCTTTCTTT. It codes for CASSLQGTEAFF.